This TCR beta chain was sequenced during a study of blood T cell repertoires in COVID-19. Study as a whole: The study drew acute and convalescent COVID-19 samples from the United States, Italy and Spain. PBMCs, B-cell-depleted T cells, or T cells were the source of the cDNA or gDNA that made up the material.

Germline assignment: CDR1 LGHDT and CDR2 YNNKEL (reference sequence). The CDR3 consists of 16 residues. J was trimmed by 3 bases and V by 3 bases; bases with no gene match: 5. In the study's own analysis: For nucleated cells, counts were estimated from reference gene primer amplification. Only in-frame clones appear in the TCRdb table, and some are missing; sequencing was by immunoSEQ multiplex PCR. Clone size and V and J calls were adopted from that table, with D and trimming inferred from the DNA. The sample shows tens of thousands of clones, about nine tenths of them seen only once. Sequencing input: peripheral blood. This clonotype was sampled from a human donor in a cohort sampled during active COVID-19. The chain combines TRBV3-1 (or the pseudogene TRBV3-2) with TRBJ2-5, with 12 bases that match TRBD1. CDR3 protein: CASSQTGQGAKETQYF. CDR3 DNA sequence: TGTGCCAGCAGCCAGACGGGACAGGGGGCGAAAGAGACCCAGTACTTC.